The sequence of this T cell receptor beta chain was determined in a study of CD8 T cells in Susac syndrome. This clonotype was picked up one time. RNA amounts of about 0.5 to 1 ug underwent reverse transcription with random hexamers. An immunoSEQ multiplex PCR generated amplified TCR beta CDR3 products spanning 54 Vbeta and 13 Jbeta. TCRdb passed the immunoSEQ multiplex PCR reads through MiXCR, listing each CDR3 protein once. Here the sample spans approximately 210,000 distinct CDR3 sequences, approximately 94% being singletons. The V end lost 1 base, the J end lost 3 bases, and 16 bases lay between the germline ends. CDR3 size: 17 residues. The germline CDR1 and CDR2 sequences are SGHAT and FQNNGV.

The chain couples TRBV11-2 to TRBJ2-1; possibly TRBD2 for D (7 bases). This receptor was obtained from a human donor with Susac syndrome. Input material: CD4+ T cells from PBMCs. CDR3 bases: TGTGCCAGCAGCTTAGGTTTGGGGGGGCGTGGCTACAATGAGCAGTTCTTC. This codes for CASSLGLGGRGYNEQFF.